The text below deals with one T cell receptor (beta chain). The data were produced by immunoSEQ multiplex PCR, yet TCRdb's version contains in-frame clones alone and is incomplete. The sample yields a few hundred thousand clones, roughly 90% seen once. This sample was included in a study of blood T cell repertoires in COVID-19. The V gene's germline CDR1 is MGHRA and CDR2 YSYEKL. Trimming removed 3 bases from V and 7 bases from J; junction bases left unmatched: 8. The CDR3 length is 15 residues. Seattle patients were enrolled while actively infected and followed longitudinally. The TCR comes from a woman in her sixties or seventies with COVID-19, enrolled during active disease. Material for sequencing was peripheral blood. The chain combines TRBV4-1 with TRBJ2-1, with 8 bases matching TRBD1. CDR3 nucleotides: TGCGCCAGCAGCCAGCCGGACAGGGATGGGAATGAGCAGTTCTTC. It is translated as CASSQPDRDGNEQFF.